This T cell receptor beta chain comes out of a study of CD8+ T cells in alopecia areata. Extraction and reverse transcription of RNA yielded cDNA as the sequencing template. The table came from immunoSEQ multiplex PCR; TCRdb's copy has only in-frame clones and leaves some out. The sample has under 350,000 clones; 58% are singletons. CDR1 is SGDLS and CDR2 is YYNGEE in the germline V gene. The CDR3 has 15 residues. After removal of 2 bases from V and 0 bases from J, the junction contained 5 bases not matched to a gene. Stated treatment: oral pan-JAK inhibitor, 5-10 mg twice daily. The starting material was CD4+ T cells sorted from blood, obtained at week 24, from a patient treated with tofacitinib. The chain has TRBV9 and TRBJ2-7, with 7 bases that match TRBD1. The sequence was obtained from a human donor with alopecia areata. CDR3 DNA: TGTGCCAGCAGCGTTACCGGGACAGCCTCCTACGAGCAGTACTTC. Its translation: CASSVTGTASYEQYF.